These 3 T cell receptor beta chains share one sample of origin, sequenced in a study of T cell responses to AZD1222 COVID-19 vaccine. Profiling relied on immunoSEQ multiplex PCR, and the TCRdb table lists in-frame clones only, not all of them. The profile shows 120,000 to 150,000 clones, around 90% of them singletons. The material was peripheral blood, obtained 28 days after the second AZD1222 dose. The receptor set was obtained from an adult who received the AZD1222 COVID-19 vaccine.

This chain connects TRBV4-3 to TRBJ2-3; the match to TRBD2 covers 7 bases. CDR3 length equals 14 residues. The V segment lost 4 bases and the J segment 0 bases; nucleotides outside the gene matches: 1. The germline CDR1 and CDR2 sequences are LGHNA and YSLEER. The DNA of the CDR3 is TGCGCCAGCAGCCTGGGACTAAGCACAGATACGCAGTATTTT. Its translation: CASSLGLSTDTQYF.

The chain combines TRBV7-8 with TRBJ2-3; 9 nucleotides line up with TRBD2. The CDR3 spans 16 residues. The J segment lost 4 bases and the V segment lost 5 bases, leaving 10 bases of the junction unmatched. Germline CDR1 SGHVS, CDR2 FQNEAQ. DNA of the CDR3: TGTGCCAGCAGCCCAGGGACTAGCTTAGGTTCAGATACGCAGTATTTT. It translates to CASSPGTSLGSDTQYF.

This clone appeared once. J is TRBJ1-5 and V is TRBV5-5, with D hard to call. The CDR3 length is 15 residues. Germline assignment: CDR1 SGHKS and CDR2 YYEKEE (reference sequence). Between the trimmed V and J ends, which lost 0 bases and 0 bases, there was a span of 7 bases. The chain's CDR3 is CASSLGEDSNQPQHF. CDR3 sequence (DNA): TGTGCCAGCAGCTTGGGGGAGGATAGCAATCAGCCCCAGCATTTT.